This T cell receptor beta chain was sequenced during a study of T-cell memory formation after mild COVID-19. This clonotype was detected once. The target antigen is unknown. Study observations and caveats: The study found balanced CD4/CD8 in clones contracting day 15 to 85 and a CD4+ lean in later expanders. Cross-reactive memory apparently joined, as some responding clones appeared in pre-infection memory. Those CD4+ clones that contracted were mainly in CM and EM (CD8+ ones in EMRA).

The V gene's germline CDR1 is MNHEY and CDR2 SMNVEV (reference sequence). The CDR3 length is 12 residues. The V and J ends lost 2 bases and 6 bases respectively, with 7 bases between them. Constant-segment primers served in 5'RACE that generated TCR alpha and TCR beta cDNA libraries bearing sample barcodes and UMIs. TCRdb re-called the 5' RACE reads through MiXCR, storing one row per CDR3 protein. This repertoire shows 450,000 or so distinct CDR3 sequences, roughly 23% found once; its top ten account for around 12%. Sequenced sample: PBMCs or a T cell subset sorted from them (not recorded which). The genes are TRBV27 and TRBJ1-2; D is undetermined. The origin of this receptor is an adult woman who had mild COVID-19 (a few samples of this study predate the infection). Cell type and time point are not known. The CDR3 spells CASSLMGHGYTF. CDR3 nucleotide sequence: TGTGCCAGCAGTTTAATGGGTCATGGCTACACCTTC.